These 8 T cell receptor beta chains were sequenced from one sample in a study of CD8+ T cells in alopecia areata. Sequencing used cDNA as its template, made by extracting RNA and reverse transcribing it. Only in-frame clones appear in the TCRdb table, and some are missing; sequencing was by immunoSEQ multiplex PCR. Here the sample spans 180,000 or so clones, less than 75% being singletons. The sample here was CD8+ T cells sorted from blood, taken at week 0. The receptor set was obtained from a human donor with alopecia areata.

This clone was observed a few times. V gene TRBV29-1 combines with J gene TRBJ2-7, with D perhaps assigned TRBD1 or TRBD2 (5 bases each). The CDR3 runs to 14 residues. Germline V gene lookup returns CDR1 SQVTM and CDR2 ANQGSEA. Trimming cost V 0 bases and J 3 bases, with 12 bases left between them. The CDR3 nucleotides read TGCAGCGTTGAAGAGGGACGAGAGGGCTACGAGCAGTACTTC. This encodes CSVEEGREGYEQYF.

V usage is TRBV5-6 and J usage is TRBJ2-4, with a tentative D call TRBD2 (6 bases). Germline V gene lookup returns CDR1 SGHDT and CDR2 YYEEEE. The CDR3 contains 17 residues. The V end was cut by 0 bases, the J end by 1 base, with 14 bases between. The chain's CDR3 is CASSLAKEGRAKNIQYF. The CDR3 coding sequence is TGTGCCAGCAGCTTGGCGAAGGAGGGTAGGGCCAAAAACATTCAGTACTTC.

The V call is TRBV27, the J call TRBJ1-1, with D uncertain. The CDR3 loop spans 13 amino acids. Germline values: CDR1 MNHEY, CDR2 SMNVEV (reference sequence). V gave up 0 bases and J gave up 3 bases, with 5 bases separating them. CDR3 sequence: CASSLSEYTEAFF. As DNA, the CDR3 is TGTGCCAGCAGTTTATCGGAATACACTGAAGCTTTCTTT.

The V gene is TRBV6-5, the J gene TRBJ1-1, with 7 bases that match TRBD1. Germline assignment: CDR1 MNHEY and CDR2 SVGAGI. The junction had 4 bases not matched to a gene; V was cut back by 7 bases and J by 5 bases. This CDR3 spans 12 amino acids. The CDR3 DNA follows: TGTGCCAGCACCCAGGGGGGTACTGAAGCTTTCTTT. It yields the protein CASTQGGTEAFF.

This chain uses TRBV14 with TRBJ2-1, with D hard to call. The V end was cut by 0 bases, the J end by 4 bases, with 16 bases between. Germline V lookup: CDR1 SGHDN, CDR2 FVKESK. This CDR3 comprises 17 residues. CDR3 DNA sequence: TGTGCCAGCAGCCAAGACGGCAGGTCCTACCTTTACAATGAGCAGTTCTTC. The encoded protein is CASSQDGRSYLYNEQFF.

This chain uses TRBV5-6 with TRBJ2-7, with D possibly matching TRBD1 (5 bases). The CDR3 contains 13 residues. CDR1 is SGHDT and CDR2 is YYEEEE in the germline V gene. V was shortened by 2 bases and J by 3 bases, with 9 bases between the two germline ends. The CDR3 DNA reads TGTGCCAGCAGCTTAGGGGATTTCTACGAGCAGTACTTC. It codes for CASSLGDFYEQYF.

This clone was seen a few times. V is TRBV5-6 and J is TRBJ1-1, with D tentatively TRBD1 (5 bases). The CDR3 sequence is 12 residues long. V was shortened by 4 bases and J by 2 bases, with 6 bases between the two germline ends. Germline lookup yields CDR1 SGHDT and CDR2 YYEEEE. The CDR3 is CASSGGNTEAFF. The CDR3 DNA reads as TGTGCCAGCAGCGGGGGAAACACTGAAGCTTTCTTT.

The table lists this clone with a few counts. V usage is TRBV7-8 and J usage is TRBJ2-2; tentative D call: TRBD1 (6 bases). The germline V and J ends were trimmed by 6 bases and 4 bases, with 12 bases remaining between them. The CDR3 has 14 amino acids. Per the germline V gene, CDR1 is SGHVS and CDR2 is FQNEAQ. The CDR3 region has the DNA TGTGCCAGCAGTTTTCAGGGGCCCACCGGGGAGCTGTTTTTT. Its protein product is CASSFQGPTGELFF.